This entry describes one T cell receptor beta chain. Antigen: not known. This record comes from a study of vaccination and CD4 T cells after COVID-19. Turning to the study itself: Sampling that followed vaccination took place a median 72 days after dose two, within a range of 14 to 241.

This CDR3 has 12 residues. Germline V lookup: CDR1 DFQATT, CDR2 SNEGSKA (reference sequence). V shed 2 bases and J shed 5 bases, with 9 bases lying between them. Sequencing of DNA taken from cultured CD4+ T cells relied on the Oncomine TCR Beta short-read assay. Genomic DNA from cultured CD4+ T cells was extracted. TCRdb itself ran the PCR reads through MiXCR, one entry per CDR3 protein. The sample gives 6,000 or so distinct CDR3 sequences, roughly 68% of which show up once; 45% to 50% is in the top ten. Noted treatment: roughly 10-day PBMC culture with coronavirus spike peptide pools or control peptides (ViraFEST assay).

Sequenced input: CD4+ T cells from blood, cultured in vitro. The chain recombines TRBV20-1 with TRBJ2-5; D possibly corresponds to TRBD2 (5 bases). The receptor was isolated from a human donor who had recovered from COVID-19. The CDR3 coding sequence is TGCAGTGCTAGACAGACGGGGGAGACCCAGTACTTC. Its translation: CSARQTGETQYF.